This TCR beta chain was retrieved from a study of shared T cell receptors in the human thymus. This clone has just one count. Per germline, CDR1 LGHNA and CDR2 YNFKEQ. Trimming took 1 base from V and 2 from J; bases not matched to a gene: 11. This CDR3 is 20 amino acids long. Libraries were prepared by immunoSEQ multiplex PCR; TCRdb keeps only in-frame clonotypes and omits some of them. The data contain some 700,000 clones, more than 75% of them singletons. This sample was shared with a second study, whose subject was human thymus T cells. From that second work: Thymus pieces cut out during corrective heart surgery were the tissue that was used.

The TCR was taken from a boy under two years old with a congenital heart defect. Sequencing was carried out using thymocytes. The chain couples TRBV4-2 to TRBJ2-7, with 16 bases matching TRBD2. CDR3 amino acids: CASSQGGLAGGPPFPYEQYF. As DNA, the CDR3 is TGTGCCAGCAGCCAAGGGGGACTAGCGGGAGGGCCCCCATTTCCCTACGAGCAGTACTTC.